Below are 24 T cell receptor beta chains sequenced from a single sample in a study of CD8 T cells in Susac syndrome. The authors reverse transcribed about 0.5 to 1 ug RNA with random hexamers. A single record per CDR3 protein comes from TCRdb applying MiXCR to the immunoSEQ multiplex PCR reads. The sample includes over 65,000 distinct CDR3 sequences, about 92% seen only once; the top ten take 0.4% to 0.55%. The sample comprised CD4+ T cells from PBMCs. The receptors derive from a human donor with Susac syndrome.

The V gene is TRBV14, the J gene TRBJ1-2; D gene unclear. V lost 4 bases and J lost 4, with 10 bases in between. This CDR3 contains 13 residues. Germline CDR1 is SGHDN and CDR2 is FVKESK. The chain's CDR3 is CASSLGFGYGYTF. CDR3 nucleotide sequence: TGTGCCAGCAGCCTGGGCTTTGGCTATGGCTACACCTTC.

The CDR3 spells CASGLPGFSNQPQHF. In DNA, the CDR3 is TGTGCTAGTGGTTTGCCTGGGTTCAGCAATCAGCCCCAGCATTTT. The chain combines TRBV12-5 with TRBJ1-5; D ambiguous. From germline, CDR1 is LGHNT and CDR2 FRNRAP. The CDR3 totals 15 residues. The V gene lost 2 bases and the J gene lost 1 base, with 9 bases spanning the gap.

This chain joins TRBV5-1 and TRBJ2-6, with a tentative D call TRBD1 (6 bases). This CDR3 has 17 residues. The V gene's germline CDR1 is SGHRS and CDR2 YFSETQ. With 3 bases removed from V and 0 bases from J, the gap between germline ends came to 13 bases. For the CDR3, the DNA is TGCGCCAGCAGCTCCCTGGGACACCCCTCTGGGGCCAACGTCCTGACTTTC. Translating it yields CASSSLGHPSGANVLTF.

The CDR3 protein is CASSPLLGPERELFF. The CDR3 DNA follows: TGCGCCAGCAGCCCGCTACTTGGGCCTGAGCGGGAGCTGTTTTTT. The chain is built from TRBV5-1 and TRBJ2-2; D remains unclear. The germline V gene encodes CDR1 SGHRS and CDR2 YFSETQ. The CDR3 totals 15 residues. Between the trimmed V and J ends, which lost 4 bases and 9 bases, there was a span of 19 bases.

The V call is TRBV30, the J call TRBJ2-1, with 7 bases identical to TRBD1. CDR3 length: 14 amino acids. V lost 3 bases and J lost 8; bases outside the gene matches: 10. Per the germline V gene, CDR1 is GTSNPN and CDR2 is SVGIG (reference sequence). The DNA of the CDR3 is TGTGCCTGGAGCATGGGAAGGGGGCTCCATGAGCAGTTCTTC. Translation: CAWSMGRGLHEQFF. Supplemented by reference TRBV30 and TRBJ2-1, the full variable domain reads SQTIHQWPATLVQPVGSPLSLECTVEGTSNPNLYWYRQAAGRGLQLLFYSVGIGQISSEVPQNLSASRPQDRQFILSSKKLLLSDSGFYLCAWSMGRGLHEQFFGPGTRLTVL.

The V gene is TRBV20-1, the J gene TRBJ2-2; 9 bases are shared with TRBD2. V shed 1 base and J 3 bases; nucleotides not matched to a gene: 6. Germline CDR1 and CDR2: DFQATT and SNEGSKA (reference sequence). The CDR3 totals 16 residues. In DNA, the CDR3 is TGCAGTGCTAGAGTGCCAGCGGGGGGATACACCGGGGAGCTGTTTTTT. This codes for CSARVPAGGYTGELFF.

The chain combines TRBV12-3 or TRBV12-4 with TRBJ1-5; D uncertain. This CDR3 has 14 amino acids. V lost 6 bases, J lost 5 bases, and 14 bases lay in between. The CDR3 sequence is CASSLAAFDQPQHF. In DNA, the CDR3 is TGTGCCAGCAGCCTCGCGGCCTTTGATCAGCCCCAGCATTTT.

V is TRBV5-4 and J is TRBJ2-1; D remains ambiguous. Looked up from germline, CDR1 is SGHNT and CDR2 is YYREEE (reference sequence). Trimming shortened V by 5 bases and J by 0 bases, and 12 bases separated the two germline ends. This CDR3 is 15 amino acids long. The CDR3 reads CASSLESGSYNEQFF. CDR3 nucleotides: TGTGCCAGCAGTCTAGAGTCCGGCTCCTACAATGAGCAGTTCTTC. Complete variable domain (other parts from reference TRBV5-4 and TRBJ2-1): ETGVTQSPTHLIKTRGQQVTLRCSSQSGHNTVSWYQQALGQGPQFIFQYYREEENGRGNFPPRFSGLQFPNYSSELNVNALELDDSALYLCASSLESGSYNEQFFGPGTRLTVL.

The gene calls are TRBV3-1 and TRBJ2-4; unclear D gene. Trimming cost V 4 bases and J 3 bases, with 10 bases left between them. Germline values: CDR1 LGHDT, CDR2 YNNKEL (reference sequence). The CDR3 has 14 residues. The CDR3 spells CASSPWISKNIQYF. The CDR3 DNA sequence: TGTGCCAGCAGCCCTTGGATTAGCAAAAACATTCAGTACTTC.

The CDR3 loop reads CASRDLGLF. The DNA for the CDR3 is TGTGCCAGCCGAGACTTGGGGCTCTTC. The chain couples TRBV21-1 to TRBJ2-1; the listed D gene, TRBD1, was not tested against the DNA. TRBV21-1 is a recognized pseudogene. The CDR3 totals 9 residues.

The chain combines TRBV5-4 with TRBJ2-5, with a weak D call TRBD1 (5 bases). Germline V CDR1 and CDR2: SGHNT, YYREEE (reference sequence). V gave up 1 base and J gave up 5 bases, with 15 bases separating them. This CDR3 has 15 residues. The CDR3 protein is CASSLQAGLGETQYF. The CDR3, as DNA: TGTGCCAGCAGCTTGCAAGCAGGGTTAGGGGAGACCCAGTACTTC.

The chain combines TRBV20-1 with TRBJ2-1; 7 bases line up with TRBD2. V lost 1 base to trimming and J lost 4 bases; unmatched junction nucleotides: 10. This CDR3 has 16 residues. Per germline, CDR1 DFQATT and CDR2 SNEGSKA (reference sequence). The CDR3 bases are TGCAGTGCTAGAGGCTTACTAGCGTCGGATTACAATGAGCAGTTCTTC. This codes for CSARGLLASDYNEQFF.

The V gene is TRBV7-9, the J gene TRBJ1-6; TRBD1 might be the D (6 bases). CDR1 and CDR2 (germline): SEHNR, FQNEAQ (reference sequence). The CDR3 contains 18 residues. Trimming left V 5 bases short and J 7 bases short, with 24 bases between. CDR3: CASSSSLRGFLGNSPLHF. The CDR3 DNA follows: TGTGCCAGCAGCAGCTCACTCAGGGGTTTTCTGGGGAATTCACCCCTCCACTTT.

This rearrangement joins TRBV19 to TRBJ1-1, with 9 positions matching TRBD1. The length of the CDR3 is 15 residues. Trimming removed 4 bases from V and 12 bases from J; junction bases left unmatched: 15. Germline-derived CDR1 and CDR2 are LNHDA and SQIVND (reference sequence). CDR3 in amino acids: CASSSPGTGFNNPFF. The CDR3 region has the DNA TGTGCCAGTAGTAGTCCCGGGACAGGGTTCAATAATCCTTTCTTT.

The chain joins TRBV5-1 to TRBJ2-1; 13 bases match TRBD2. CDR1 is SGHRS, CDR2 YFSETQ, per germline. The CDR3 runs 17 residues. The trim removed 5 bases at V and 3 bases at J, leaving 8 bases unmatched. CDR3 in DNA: TGCGCCAGCAGTTGGACTAGCGGGGGAGCGGGCTACAATGAGCAGTTCTTC. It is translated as CASSWTSGGAGYNEQFF.

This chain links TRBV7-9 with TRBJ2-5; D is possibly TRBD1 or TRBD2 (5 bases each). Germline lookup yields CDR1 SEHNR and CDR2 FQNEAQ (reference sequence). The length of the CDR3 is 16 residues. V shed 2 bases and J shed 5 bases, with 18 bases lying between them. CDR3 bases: TGTGCCAGCAGCTTATGGGGGTCCCAAAGTCGGGAGACCCAGTACTTC. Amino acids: CASSLWGSQSRETQYF. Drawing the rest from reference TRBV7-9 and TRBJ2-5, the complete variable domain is DTGVSQNPRHKITKRGQNVTFRCDPISEHNRLYWYRQTLGQGPEFLTYFQNEAQLEKSRLLSDRFSAERPKGSFSTLEIQRTEQGDSAMYLCASSLWGSQSRETQYFGPGTRLLVL.

This CDR3 is CASSGRQGAYEQYF. The CDR3 DNA follows: TGTGCCAGCAGCGGTAGACAGGGGGCCTACGAGCAGTACTTC. The chain joins TRBV11-1 to TRBJ2-7, with TRBD1 matching over 9 bases. Per germline, CDR1 SGHAT and CDR2 FQDESV (reference sequence). The J segment lost 2 bases and the V segment lost 5 bases, leaving 4 bases of the junction unmatched. The CDR3 runs 14 residues. Looking up the rest from reference TRBV11-1 and TRBJ2-7 gives the full variable domain: EAEVAQSPRYKITEKSQAVAFWCDPISGHATLYWYRQILGQGPELLVQFQDESVVDDSQLPKDRFSAERLKGVDSTLKIQPAELGDSAMYLCASSGRQGAYEQYFGPGTRLTVT.

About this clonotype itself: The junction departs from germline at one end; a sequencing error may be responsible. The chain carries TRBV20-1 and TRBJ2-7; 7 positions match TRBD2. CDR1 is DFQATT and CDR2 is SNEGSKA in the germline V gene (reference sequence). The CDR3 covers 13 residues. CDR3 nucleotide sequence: TGCAGTGCTACGAAGACTAGCTCCTACGAGCAGGACTTC. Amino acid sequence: CSATKTSSYEQDF.

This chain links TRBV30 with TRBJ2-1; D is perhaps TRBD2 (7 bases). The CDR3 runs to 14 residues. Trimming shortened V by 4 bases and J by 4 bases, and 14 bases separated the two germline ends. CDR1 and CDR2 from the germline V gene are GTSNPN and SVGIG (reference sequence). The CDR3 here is CAWNRGGLYNEQFF. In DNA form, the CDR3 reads TGTGCCTGGAACCGCGGGGGCCTATACAATGAGCAGTTCTTC.

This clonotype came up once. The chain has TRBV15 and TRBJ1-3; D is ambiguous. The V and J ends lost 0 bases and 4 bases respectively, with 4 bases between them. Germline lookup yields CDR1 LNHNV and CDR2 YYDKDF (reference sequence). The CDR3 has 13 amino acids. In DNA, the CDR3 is TGTGCCACCAGCAGAGATCTGGGAAACACCATATATTTT. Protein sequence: CATSRDLGNTIYF.

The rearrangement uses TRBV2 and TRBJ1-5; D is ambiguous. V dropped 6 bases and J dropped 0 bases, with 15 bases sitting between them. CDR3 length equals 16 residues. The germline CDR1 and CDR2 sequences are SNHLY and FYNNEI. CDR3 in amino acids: CASRSPGSYSNQPQHF. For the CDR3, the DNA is TGTGCCAGCAGGAGCCCGGGGTCCTATAGCAATCAGCCCCAGCATTTT.

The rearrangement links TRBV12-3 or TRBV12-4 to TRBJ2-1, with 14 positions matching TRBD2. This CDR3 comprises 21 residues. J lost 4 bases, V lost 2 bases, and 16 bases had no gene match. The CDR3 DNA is TGTGCCAGCAGTTTATACGGGCAGGTCAATGGACTAGCGGGAGGTTACAATGAGCAGTTCTTC. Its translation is CASSLYGQVNGLAGGYNEQFF.

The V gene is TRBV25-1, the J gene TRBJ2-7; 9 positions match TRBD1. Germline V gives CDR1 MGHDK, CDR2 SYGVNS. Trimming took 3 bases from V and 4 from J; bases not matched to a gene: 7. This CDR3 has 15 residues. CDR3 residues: CASSDLWDRAYEQYF. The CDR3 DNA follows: TGTGCCAGCAGTGACTTATGGGACAGGGCTTACGAGCAGTACTTC.

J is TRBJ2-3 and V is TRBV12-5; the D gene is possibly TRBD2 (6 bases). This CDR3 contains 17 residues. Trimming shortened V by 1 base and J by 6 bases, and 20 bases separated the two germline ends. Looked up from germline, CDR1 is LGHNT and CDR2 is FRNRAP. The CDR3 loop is CASGLAGDSASADTQYF. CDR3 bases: TGTGCTAGTGGTTTGGCGGGGGACTCGGCATCGGCGGATACGCAGTATTTT.